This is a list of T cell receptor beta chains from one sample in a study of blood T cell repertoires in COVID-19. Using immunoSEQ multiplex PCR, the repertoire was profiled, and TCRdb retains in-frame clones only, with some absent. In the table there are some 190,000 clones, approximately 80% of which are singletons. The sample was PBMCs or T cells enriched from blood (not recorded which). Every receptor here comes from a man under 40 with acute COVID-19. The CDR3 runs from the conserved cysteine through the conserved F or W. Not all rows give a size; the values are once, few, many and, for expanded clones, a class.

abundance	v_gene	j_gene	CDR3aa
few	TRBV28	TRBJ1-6	CASSLFPHRGQGSPLHF
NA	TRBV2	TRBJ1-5	CASRDRGGQPQHF
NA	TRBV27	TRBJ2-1	CASSPIAGEGNEQFF
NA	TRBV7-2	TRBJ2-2	CASSTRTSRGTGELFF
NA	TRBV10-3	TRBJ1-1	CAISDWSTEAFF
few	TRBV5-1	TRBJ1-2	CASSPQQGLYGYTF
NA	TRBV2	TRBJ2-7	CASSDLGTGGYEQYF
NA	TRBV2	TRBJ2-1	CASSAGRGGSYNEQFF
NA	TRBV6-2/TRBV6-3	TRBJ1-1	CASTPRDRNTEAFF
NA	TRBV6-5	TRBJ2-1	CASSYGTGGFYNEQFF
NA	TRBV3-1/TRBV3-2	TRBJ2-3	CASSHGLAGGRNTDTQYF